Each of the 16 T cell receptor beta chains below was sequenced from the same sample in a study of regulatory T cells in long-lasting Graves disease. The time point was: newly diagnosed GD, antithyroid drugs for less than 3 months. PBMCs provided the RNA from which the TCR library was made. Relying on iRepertoire HTBI primers and Arm-PCR of CDR3 regions, the team built TCR beta libraries. Each CDR3 protein is one row after TCRdb ran MiXCR on the multiplex PCR reads. This table holds 380,000 or so distinct CDR3 sequences, 15% to 20% found once. A further study also used this sample, focusing on T cells in Graves' hyperthyroidism and ophthalmopathy.

The sequenced sample was peripheral blood mononuclear cells (PBMCs), obtained at new diagnosis, from a patient treated with antithyroid drugs. All receptors come from a woman in her late teens or twenties with Graves disease.

The gene calls are TRBV9 and TRBJ1-2, with D tentatively TRBD1 (5 bases). The CDR3 length is 14 residues. Germline V gene sequence: CDR1 SGDLS, CDR2 YYNGEE. V lost 0 bases and J 3 bases, leaving 9 bases between the germline ends. The CDR3 spells CASSVDRSDYGYTF. In DNA form, the CDR3 reads TGTGCCAGCAGCGTAGACAGGTCTGACTATGGCTACACCTTC. Full variable domain (outside the CDR3, taken from reference TRBV9 and TRBJ1-2): DSGVTQTPKHLITATGQRVTLRCSPRSGDLSVYWYQQSLDQGLQFLIQYYNGEERAKGNILERFSAQQFPDLHSELNLSSLELGDSALYFCASSVDRSDYGYTFGSGTRLTVV.

The chain has TRBV5-1 and TRBJ2-2, with a tentative D call TRBD2 (6 bases). The CDR3 covers 16 residues. V dropped 0 bases and J dropped 4 bases, with 13 bases sitting between them. Germline CDR1 SGHRS, CDR2 YFSETQ. CDR3 protein: CASSLDVGGSTGELFF. DNA of the CDR3: TGCGCCAGCAGCTTGGATGTGGGAGGTTCCACCGGGGAGCTGTTTTTT.

This clonotype was detected many times. The chain carries TRBV28 and TRBJ1-5; the D is unclear. This CDR3 is 16 amino acids long. Germline CDR1 is MDHEN and CDR2 is SYDVKM. The germline V and J ends were trimmed by 1 base and 5 bases, with 15 bases remaining between them. The CDR3 nucleotides read TGTGCCAGCAGTTTATCGGTTCGACGAAGCGATCAGCCCCAGCATTTT. Translation: CASSLSVRRSDQPQHF.

This clonotype was detected many times. This sequence joins TRBV20-1 and TRBJ2-1; TRBD2 matches at 7 bases. The CDR3 consists of 17 residues. The germline CDR1 and CDR2 sequences are DFQATT and SNEGSKA (reference sequence). With 3 bases clipped from V and 7 bases from J, the junction kept 18 bases outside the gene matches. The CDR3 nucleotides read TGCAGTGCTAGTTCCGCCTCCGTGGCTAGCGGCGAGAATGAGCAGTTCTTC. Its protein is CSASSASVASGENEQFF.

This clonotype was picked up many times. V usage is TRBV9 and J usage is TRBJ1-4; D remains ambiguous. The CDR3 is made up of 15 amino acids. Germline CDR1 SGDLS, CDR2 YYNGEE. The V and J ends lost 0 bases and 8 bases respectively, with 14 bases between them. DNA of the CDR3: TGTGCCAGCAGCGTAGGTGGCAGGAGCGAAGAAAAACTGTTTTTT. Protein product: CASSVGGRSEEKLFF.

This clonotype was observed a handful of times. V is TRBV6-1 and J is TRBJ2-1; the D gene is possibly TRBD2 (6 bases). In germline, CDR1 is MNHNS, CDR2 SASEGT. Deletions cut 6 bases from V and 2 bases from J, with 11 bases between. This CDR3 comprises 14 residues. CDR3 in DNA: TGTGCCAGCAGCGATAGCGGAGCCTACAATGAGCAGTTCTTC. This gives the protein CASSDSGAYNEQFF.

The table lists this clonotype with many counts. The gene calls are TRBV7-6 and TRBJ2-2; 7 nucleotides agree with TRBD2. J was trimmed by 0 bases and V by 0 bases; bases with no gene match: 1. Per germline, CDR1 SGHVS and CDR2 FNYEAQ. CDR3 length: 16 residues. The CDR3 nucleotides read TGTGCCAGCAGCTTAGCTAGCGGGTCGAACACCGGGGAGCTGTTTTTT. Protein sequence: CASSLASGSNTGELFF.

This clonotype was detected a few times. A read error may account for a junction end that differs from germline. This CDR3 reads CASSLQGRTYNERFF. DNA for the CDR3: TGTGCCAGCAGCCTACAGGGGAGGACCTACAATGAGCGGTTCTTC. The genes are TRBV5-5 and TRBJ2-1; TRBD1 is a possible D gene (7 bases). Per germline, CDR1 SGHKS and CDR2 YYEKEE (reference sequence). This CDR3 is built from 15 residues.

About this clonotype itself: A much larger clone lies a single base off, so this may be a read error. The chain uses TRBV2 and TRBJ2-5; 8 bases fit TRBD1. Per the germline V gene, CDR1 is SNHLY and CDR2 is FYNNEI. After removal of 3 bases from V and 8 bases from J, the junction contained 8 bases not matched to a gene. This CDR3 contains 14 residues. CDR3 DNA: TGTGCCAGCAGTGATTTCGGACAGGGAAAAACCCAGTACTTC. The encoded protein is CASSDFGQGKTQYF.

This clonotype was seen ten or more times. The rearrangement uses TRBV30 and TRBJ2-2; a weak D match, TRBD1 (5 bases). The V end lost 0 bases, the J end lost 4 bases, and 9 bases lay between the germline ends. The CDR3 runs to 14 residues. Looked up from germline, CDR1 is GTSNPN and CDR2 is SVGIG (reference sequence). CDR3 bases: TGTGCCTGGAGTGTACACAGGCCCACCGGGGAGCTGTTTTTT. Residues: CAWSVHRPTGELFF.

This clonotype was counted a few times. The chain combines TRBV6-1 with TRBJ2-5; 11 positions agree with TRBD2. CDR3 length: 15 amino acids. The trim removed 6 bases at V and 3 bases at J, leaving 6 bases unmatched. Germline assignment: CDR1 MNHNS and CDR2 SASEGT. CDR3 protein: CASSRRLAGKETQYF. The CDR3 nucleotides read TGTGCCAGCAGCCGCAGACTAGCGGGGAAAGAGACCCAGTACTTC.

As concerns this clonotype: This could be a read error, since a much larger clone is one nucleotide away. This chain uses TRBV20-1 with TRBJ2-5; D is undetermined. The CDR3 extends over 15 amino acids. V lost 4 bases and J 2 bases, leaving 17 bases between the germline ends. Germline lookup yields CDR1 DFQATT and CDR2 SNEGSKA (reference sequence). This chain's CDR3 is CSAKDLGSSQETQYF. CDR3 in DNA: TGCAGTGCTAAAGATTTGGGCAGCTCACAAGAGACCCAGTACTTC.

This clonotype came up a few times. The chain joins TRBV5-4 to TRBJ2-4; no definite D call. V was clipped by 0 bases and J by 0 bases, with 10 bases between them. CDR3 length: 16 amino acids. Germline assignment: CDR1 SGHNT and CDR2 YYREEE (reference sequence). CDR3 nucleotide sequence: TGTGCCAGCAGCTTGGTCGGAGACCTAGCCAAAAACATTCAGTACTTC. This encodes CASSLVGDLAKNIQYF.

The CDR3 is CASSIGQGFTDTQYF. CDR3 nucleotides: TGTGCCAGTAGTATAGGCCAGGGCTTCACAGATACGCAGTATTTT. The chain combines TRBV19 with TRBJ2-3; tentatively, D is TRBD1 (5 bases). CDR1 and CDR2 (germline): LNHDA, SQIVND (reference sequence). The V end was cut by 1 base, the J end by 2 bases, with 10 bases between. CDR3 size: 15 residues.

The chain recombines TRBV14 with TRBJ2-7; weak D call: TRBD1 (6 bases). Looked up from germline, CDR1 is SGHDN and CDR2 is FVKESK. The CDR3 covers 16 residues. The V and J ends lost 4 bases and 0 bases respectively, with 16 bases between them. In DNA form, the CDR3 reads TGTGCCAGCAGCCCTATCACAGGGCCCAGCTCCTACGAGCAGTACTTC. Translated: CASSPITGPSSYEQYF.

V gene TRBV7-9 combines with J gene TRBJ1-2; 11 nucleotides agree with TRBD1. The V gene end was trimmed by 4 bases and the J gene end by 8 bases; junction bases not matched to a gene: 12. CDR3 length: 16 amino acids. CDR1 is SEHNR and CDR2 is FQNEAQ in the germline V gene (reference sequence). The CDR3: CASSSGQGATSEGYTF. For the CDR3, the DNA is TGTGCCAGCAGCTCCGGACAGGGGGCGACTTCTGAAGGCTACACCTTC. The whole variable domain, remainder taken from reference TRBV7-9 and TRBJ1-2, is DTGVSQNPRHKITKRGQNVTFRCDPISEHNRLYWYRQTLGQGPEFLTYFQNEAQLEKSRLLSDRFSAERPKGSFSTLEIQRTEQGDSAMYLCASSSGQGATSEGYTFGSGTRLTVV.